This TCR beta chain was recovered during a study of blood T cell repertoires in COVID-19. The V gene's germline CDR1 is LGHDT and CDR2 YNNKEL (reference sequence). Unmatched junction bases numbered 5, after V lost 2 bases and J lost 4 bases. The CDR3 is 16 amino acids. Assay used: immunoSEQ multiplex PCR; TCRdb lists only in-frame clones, some missing. This sample has approximately 350,000 clones; roughly 87% occur once, and the top ten carry 3%. The material sequenced was PBMCs or T cells enriched from blood (not recorded which). The chain carries TRBV3-1 (or the pseudogene TRBV3-2) and TRBJ2-1; 10 nucleotides agree with TRBD2. The receptor was derived from a woman aged 30 to 39 who had recovered from COVID-19. For the CDR3, the DNA is TGTGCCAGCAGCCAACCGACTAGCGGGCCTTACAATGAGCAGTTCTTC. The encoded protein is CASSQPTSGPYNEQFF.